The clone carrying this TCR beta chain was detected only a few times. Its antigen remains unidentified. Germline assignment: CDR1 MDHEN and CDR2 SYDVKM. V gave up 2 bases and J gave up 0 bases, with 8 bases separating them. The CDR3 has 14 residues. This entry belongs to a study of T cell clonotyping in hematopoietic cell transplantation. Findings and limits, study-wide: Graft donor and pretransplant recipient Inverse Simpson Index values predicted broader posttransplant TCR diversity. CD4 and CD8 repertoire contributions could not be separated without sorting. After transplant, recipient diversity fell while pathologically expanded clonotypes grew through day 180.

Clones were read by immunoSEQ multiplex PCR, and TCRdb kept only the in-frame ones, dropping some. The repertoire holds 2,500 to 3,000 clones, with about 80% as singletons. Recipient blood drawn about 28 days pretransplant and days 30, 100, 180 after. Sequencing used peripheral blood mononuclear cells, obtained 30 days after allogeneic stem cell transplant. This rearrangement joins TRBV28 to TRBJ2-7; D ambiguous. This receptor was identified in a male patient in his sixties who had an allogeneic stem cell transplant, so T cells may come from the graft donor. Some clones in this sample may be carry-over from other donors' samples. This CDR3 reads CASSLTGLSYEQYF. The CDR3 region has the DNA TGTGCCAGCAGTTTAACGGGCCTCTCCTACGAGCAGTACTTC.